This entry concerns a single T cell receptor beta chain. Enrolled during active infection, Seattle patients were then followed longitudinally. The data are from a study of blood T cell repertoires in COVID-19. As for the study in general: The cDNA or gDNA used as material had been derived from T cells, B-cell-depleted T cells, or PBMCs.

Trimming took off 3 bases at V and 4 bases at J, with 16 bases between the two ends. Germline V gene sequence: CDR1 KGHSH, CDR2 LQKENI. This CDR3 spans 16 amino acids. In the authors' methods: Cell counts per sample came from amplifying reference gene primers. Only in-frame clones appear in the TCRdb table, and some are missing; sequencing was by immunoSEQ multiplex PCR. V, J and clone size reflect that table, while D and trimming were determined from the DNA. The sample includes under 300,000 clones, over 90% of them seen just once. The sequenced material came from peripheral blood. The V call is TRBV18, the J call TRBJ1-3; the D gene is possibly TRBD1 (6 bases). This TCR derives from a man younger than 45 with COVID-19, enrolled during active disease. This CDR3 is CASSPPAAGDGNTIYF. The CDR3 DNA reads TGTGCCAGCTCACCCCCGGCGGCAGGGGACGGAAACACCATATATTTT.